The 28 T cell receptor beta chains below come from one sample, sequenced in a study of cytomegalovirus exposure and HLA in healthy donors. The PCR made use of 60 Vbeta and 13 Jbeta primers. TCRdb's copy holds only in-frame clones and misses some; the assay was immunoSEQ multiplex PCR. Here the sample spans about 150,000 clones, 82% being singletons. The sample was PBMCs. These receptors came from a male donor in good health and CMV-seronegative.

The rearrangement joins TRBV25-1 to TRBJ2-7; 7 bases match TRBD1. The trim removed 9 bases at V and 4 bases at J, leaving 12 bases unmatched. CDR1 and CDR2 from the germline V gene are MGHDK and SYGVNS. The CDR3 has 14 amino acids. The CDR3 is CASCLQGRAYEQYF. The CDR3 nucleotides are TGTGCCAGTTGTTTACAGGGGCGGGCTTACGAGCAGTACTTC.

The J gene is TRBJ2-1, the V gene TRBV6-5; 13 bases align to TRBD2. Trimming removed 7 bases from V and 10 bases from J; junction bases left unmatched: 7. The CDR3 has 14 residues. Germline V gives CDR1 MNHEY, CDR2 SVGAGI. CDR3 nucleotides: TGTGCCAGCATGGAACTAGCGGGGGGGCGAGAGCAGTTCTTC. Translated, it gives CASMELAGGREQFF.

This clone was counted a few times. V gene TRBV7-8 combines with J gene TRBJ2-1, with 8 bases fitting TRBD2. The CDR3 is made up of 16 amino acids. With V trimmed by 1 base and J by 7 bases, 9 bases remained unmatched. Germline assignment: CDR1 SGHVS and CDR2 FQNEAQ. CDR3 protein: CASSLDAGGMVNEQFF. In DNA, the CDR3 is TGTGCCAGCAGCTTAGATGCGGGGGGCATGGTTAATGAGCAGTTCTTC.

The chain carries TRBV30 and TRBJ2-6; maybe TRBD1 (5 bases). Germline-derived CDR1 and CDR2 are GTSNPN and SVGIG (reference sequence). Deletions cut 3 bases from V and 4 bases from J, with 16 bases between. The CDR3 consists of 16 residues. The CDR3: CAWSPDNSPGANVLTF. The CDR3, as DNA: TGTGCCTGGAGCCCGGACAATAGTCCGGGGGCCAACGTCCTGACTTTC.

The V and J genes are TRBV10-3 and TRBJ2-3; 11 bases match TRBD2. The CDR3 has 17 residues. Germline CDR1 ENHRY, CDR2 SYGVKD. Unmatched junction bases numbered 4, after V lost 2 bases and J lost 0 bases. The CDR3 loop reads CAISETSGGLSTDTQYF. The CDR3, as DNA: TGTGCCATCAGTGAGACTAGCGGGGGCCTTAGCACAGATACGCAGTATTTT.

This clone was counted a single time. CDR3 DNA: TGCAGCGTTGAGGGGCGGAACACAGATACGCAGTATTTT. Its protein is CSVEGRNTDTQYF. The chain carries TRBV29-1 and TRBJ2-3, with a possible D match to TRBD1 (5 bases). Per the germline V gene, CDR1 is SQVTM and CDR2 is ANQGSEA. Trimming cost V 3 bases and J 2 bases, with 9 bases left between them. This CDR3 region has 13 residues.

CDR3 bases: TGTGCCAGCAGTGATACCCAGGACTACGAGCAGTACTTC. Amino acid sequence: CASSDTQDYEQYF. The chain carries TRBV25-1 and TRBJ2-5; D is unresolved. The end of the DNA fits TRBJ2-7 better, so the J call may be wrong. CDR1 MGHDK and CDR2 SYGVNS come from the germline V gene. The CDR3 is 13 amino acids.

With regard to this clone: Sequence at one end of the junction differs from germline and may be a read error. This rearrangement joins TRBV7-9 to TRBJ1-6, with 8 bases lining up with TRBD1. The CDR3 has 15 residues. Germline-derived CDR1 and CDR2 are SEHNR and FQNEAQ (reference sequence). In nucleotides, the CDR3 is TGTTCCAGCAGCCAGCGAGGACAGGGAGATTCACCCCTCCACTTT. Translated: CSSSQRGQGDSPLHF.

V and J are TRBV9 and TRBJ2-3; D may be TRBD1 (8 bases). Germline V gene sequence: CDR1 SGDLS, CDR2 YYNGEE. V shed 3 bases and J shed 0 bases, with 14 bases lying between them. This CDR3 has 16 amino acids. In DNA, the CDR3 is TGTGCCAGCAGCGCTGACAGGGGAGGGAGCACAGATACGCAGTATTTT. It codes for CASSADRGGSTDTQYF. Full variable domain (outside the CDR3, taken from reference TRBV9 and TRBJ2-3): DSGVTQTPKHLITATGQRVTLRCSPRSGDLSVYWYQQSLDQGLQFLIQYYNGEERAKGNILERFSAQQFPDLHSELNLSSLELGDSALYFCASSADRGGSTDTQYFGPGTRLTVL.

This clone was counted a few times. The V call is TRBV21-1, the J call TRBJ2-7; the D call TRBD1 from the table was never checked on the DNA. TRBV21-1 is flagged as a pseudogene. The CDR3 has 13 residues. The CDR3 DNA sequence: TGTGCCAGCAGCAAGACAGCCCCCCACGAGCAGTACTTC. Amino acid sequence: CASSKTAPHEQYF.

This chain connects TRBV27 to TRBJ2-3; 8 bases map to TRBD1. The CDR3 is made up of 12 amino acids. With 8 bases clipped from V and 4 bases from J, the junction kept 2 bases outside the gene matches. The germline gives CDR1 MNHEY, CDR2 SMNVEV (reference sequence). The CDR3 DNA sequence: TGTGCCAGCGGACAGGGTCCAGATACGCAGTATTTT. Protein: CASGQGPDTQYF.

The chain recombines TRBV7-9 with TRBJ2-3; 7 bases map to TRBD2. V was clipped by 5 bases and J by 0 bases; unmatched bases: 11. There are 17 residues in the CDR3. Germline lookup yields CDR1 SEHNR and CDR2 FQNEAQ (reference sequence). The DNA for the CDR3 is TGTGCCAGCAGCCCCCCACCGGCTAGCGGTAGCACAGATACGCAGTATTTT. Its protein is CASSPPPASGSTDTQYF.

The J gene is TRBJ2-3, the V gene TRBV4-1; D may be TRBD1 (5 bases). The CDR3 is 17 residues long. Trimming pared 4 bases from V and 0 bases from J, leaving 17 bases between. Germline V gives CDR1 MGHRA, CDR2 YSYEKL. The CDR3 coding sequence is TGCGCCAGCAGCCGGGTACTCCCAGGGTCTAGCACAGATACGCAGTATTTT. As protein: CASSRVLPGSSTDTQYF.

This clone was counted once. The chain links TRBV4-2 to TRBJ2-7; a weak D match, TRBD1 (6 bases). Germline lookup yields CDR1 LGHNA and CDR2 YNFKEQ. V was trimmed by 0 bases and J by 0 bases, leaving 9 bases between them. The CDR3 covers 15 residues. The CDR3 sequence is CASSQEGASSYEQYF. The CDR3 DNA is TGTGCCAGCAGCCAAGAGGGGGCGAGCTCCTACGAGCAGTACTTC.

The chain links TRBV2 to TRBJ2-1, with 7 bases matching TRBD1. This CDR3 is built from 13 residues. V gave up 5 bases and J gave up 5 bases; unmatched junction bases: 3. In germline, CDR1 is SNHLY, CDR2 FYNNEI. The CDR3 DNA reads TGTGCCAGCAGTACAGACAGGGACAATGAGCAGTTCTTC. Its protein is CASSTDRDNEQFF.

The V and J genes are TRBV5-1 and TRBJ2-3; 8 nucleotides align to TRBD1. The J segment lost 5 bases and the V segment lost 4 bases, leaving 9 bases of the junction unmatched. The CDR3 contains 15 residues. Germline CDR1 SGHRS, CDR2 YFSETQ. The CDR3 spells CASSIQGAQVDTQYF. In nucleotides, the CDR3 is TGCGCCAGCAGCATTCAGGGGGCGCAGGTAGATACGCAGTATTTT. Full variable domain (rest looked up from reference TRBV5-1 and TRBJ2-3): KAGVTQTPRYLIKTRGQQVTLSCSPISGHRSVSWYQQTPGQGLQFLFEYFSETQRNKGNFPGRFSGRQFSNSRSEMNVSTLELGDSALYLCASSIQGAQVDTQYFGPGTRLTVL.

The chain's CDR3 is CASSHSTLVSGNTIYF. CDR3 DNA sequence: TGTGCCAGCAGCCACTCGACACTTGTATCTGGAAACACCATATATTTT. This sequence joins TRBV7-6 and TRBJ1-3; no clear D. The CDR3 is 16 amino acids. The germline V gene encodes CDR1 SGHVS and CDR2 FNYEAQ. V was clipped by 5 bases and J by 1 base, with 15 bases between them.

The chain has TRBV4-1 and TRBJ2-1; 11 bases agree with TRBD2. CDR3 length: 15 residues. Unmatched junction bases numbered 4, after V lost 5 bases and J lost 4 bases. Germline CDR1 is MGHRA and CDR2 is YSYEKL. As DNA, the CDR3 is TGCGCCAGCAGCTTGGGACTAGCGGTGTACAATGAGCAGTTCTTC. This codes for CASSLGLAVYNEQFF.

CDR3 sequence (DNA): TGTGCCAGCAGCCAAGTGGGAGGGGTAGCGGGGGGCGGCGAGCAGTACTTC. Protein sequence: CASSQVGGVAGGGEQYF. J is TRBJ2-7 and V is TRBV4-2; TRBD2 matches at 10 bases. The germline V gene encodes CDR1 LGHNA and CDR2 YNFKEQ. This CDR3 comprises 17 residues. V trimming: 1 base; J trimming: 6 bases; junction bases outside the gene matches: 12.

This clone has just a few counts. The gene calls are TRBV2 and TRBJ2-1; 11 bases map to TRBD2. The CDR3 length is 15 residues. Germline values: CDR1 SNHLY, CDR2 FYNNEI. V was pared by 4 bases and J by 4 bases, with 3 bases of the junction left unmatched. CDR3 loop: CASSVPSGGYNEQFF. CDR3 bases: TGTGCCAGCAGTGTGCCTAGCGGGGGGTACAATGAGCAGTTCTTC.

The chain links TRBV7-2 to TRBJ2-5; D possibly corresponds to TRBD2 (6 bases). V was trimmed by 4 bases and J by 4 bases, leaving 13 bases between them. Per the germline V gene, CDR1 is SGHTA and CDR2 is FQGNSA. The CDR3 length is 14 residues. CDR3 protein: CASSSDGRGETQYF. The CDR3 DNA reads as TGTGCCAGCAGCTCGGACGGGCGGGGAGAGACCCAGTACTTC.

The V gene is TRBV7-3, the J gene TRBJ2-2; D is perhaps TRBD1 (5 bases). Between the trimmed V and J ends, which lost 5 bases and 1 base, there was a span of 11 bases. From germline, CDR1 is SGHTA and CDR2 FQGTGA. The CDR3 totals 15 residues. This CDR3 is CASSRTQGNTGELFF. The CDR3 DNA is TGTGCCAGCAGCCGGACCCAGGGGAACACCGGGGAGCTGTTTTTT.

This clone has a single count. The chain combines TRBV28 with TRBJ2-7; 11 nucleotides agree with TRBD2. Germline V CDR1 and CDR2: MDHEN, SYDVKM. Trimming took 7 bases from V and 4 from J; bases not matched to a gene: 6. The CDR3 spans 14 residues. The CDR3: CASKGTSGWYEQYF. CDR3 DNA: TGTGCCAGCAAGGGGACTAGCGGCTGGTACGAGCAGTACTTC.

The gene calls are TRBV5-1 and TRBJ2-5, with 7 nucleotides matching TRBD1. Germline V lookup: CDR1 SGHRS, CDR2 YFSETQ. This CDR3 has 15 amino acids. V lost 5 bases, J lost 2 bases, and 9 bases stayed unmatched. In DNA, the CDR3 is TGCGCCAGCAGTTTCGACAGGGATGGGCAAGAGACCCAGTACTTC. Its translation: CASSFDRDGQETQYF. The full variable domain, its missing parts supplied by reference TRBV5-1 and TRBJ2-5, is KAGVTQTPRYLIKTRGQQVTLSCSPISGHRSVSWYQQTPGQGLQFLFEYFSETQRNKGNFPGRFSGRQFSNSRSEMNVSTLELGDSALYLCASSFDRDGQETQYFGPGTRLLVL.

In its sample, this clone was seen a few times. The V and J genes are TRBV15 and TRBJ1-5, with 10 bases matching TRBD1. Germline CDR1 and CDR2: LNHNV and YYDKDF (reference sequence). The CDR3 consists of 15 residues. V gave up 3 bases and J gave up 6 bases; unmatched junction bases: 5. The DNA for the CDR3 is TGTGCCACCAGCAGGGACAGGGGGGTAAGTCAGCCCCAGCATTTT. It is translated as CATSRDRGVSQPQHF.

This chain connects TRBV2 to TRBJ2-1, with no clear D. The CDR3 totals 13 residues. The V end was cut by 6 bases, the J end by 0 bases, with 6 bases between. The germline V gene has CDR1 SNHLY and CDR2 FYNNEI. The CDR3 reads CASRKSSYNEQFF. Written as DNA, the CDR3 is TGTGCCAGCAGAAAGAGCTCCTACAATGAGCAGTTCTTC. Using reference TRBV2 and TRBJ2-1 for the parts outside the CDR3, the full variable domain is EPEVTQTPSHQVTQMGQEVILRCVPISNHLYFYWYRQILGQKVEFLVSFYNNEISEKSEIFDDQFSVERPDGSNFTLKIRSTKLEDSAMYFCASRKSSYNEQFFGPGTRLTVL.

As DNA, the CDR3 is TGTGCCAGCAGAAGGTTGGCAACAGGGGCGCTCTCTGGAAACACCATATATTTT. It translates to CASRRLATGALSGNTIYF. The chain couples TRBV19 to TRBJ1-3; 7 positions agree with TRBD1. The germline V gene encodes CDR1 LNHDA and CDR2 SQIVND (reference sequence). With 9 bases clipped from V and 0 bases from J, the junction kept 17 bases outside the gene matches. This CDR3 has 18 residues.

The J gene is TRBJ2-7, the V gene TRBV19; 7 nucleotides agree with TRBD1. Trimming cost V 3 bases and J 5 bases; bases outside gene matches: 4. Germline-derived CDR1 and CDR2 are LNHDA and SQIVND (reference sequence). The CDR3 length is 13 residues. The CDR3 loop is CASSMGTVNEQYF. Here the CDR3 DNA reads TGTGCCAGTAGTATGGGGACAGTTAACGAGCAGTACTTC.